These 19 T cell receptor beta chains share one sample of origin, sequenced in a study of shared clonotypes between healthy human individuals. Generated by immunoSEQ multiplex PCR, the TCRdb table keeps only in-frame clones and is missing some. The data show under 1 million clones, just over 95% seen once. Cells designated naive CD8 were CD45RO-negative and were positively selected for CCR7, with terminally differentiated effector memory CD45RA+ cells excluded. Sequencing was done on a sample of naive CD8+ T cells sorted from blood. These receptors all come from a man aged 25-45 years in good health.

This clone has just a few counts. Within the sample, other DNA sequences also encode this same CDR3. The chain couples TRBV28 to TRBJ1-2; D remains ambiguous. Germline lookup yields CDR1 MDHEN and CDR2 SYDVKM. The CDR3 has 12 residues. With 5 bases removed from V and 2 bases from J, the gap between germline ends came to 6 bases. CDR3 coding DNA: TGTGCCAGCAGTCTTGAGAACTATGGCTACACCTTC. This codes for CASSLENYGYTF.

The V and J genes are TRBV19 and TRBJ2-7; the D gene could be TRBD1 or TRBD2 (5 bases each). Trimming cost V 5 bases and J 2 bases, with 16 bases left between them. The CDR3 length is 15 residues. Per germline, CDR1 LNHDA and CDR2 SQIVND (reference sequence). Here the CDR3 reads CASSVGDAPTYEQYF. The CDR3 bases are TGTGCCAGTAGTGTTGGGGACGCGCCCACCTACGAGCAGTACTTC.

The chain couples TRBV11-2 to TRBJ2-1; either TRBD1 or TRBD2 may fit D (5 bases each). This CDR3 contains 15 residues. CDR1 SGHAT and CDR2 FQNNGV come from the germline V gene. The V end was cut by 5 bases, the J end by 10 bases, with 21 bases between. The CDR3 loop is CASSDSPGQRTEQFF. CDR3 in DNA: TGTGCCAGCAGCGACAGCCCCGGCCAGCGGACCGAGCAGTTCTTC. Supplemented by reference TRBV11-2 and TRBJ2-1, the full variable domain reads EAGVAQSPRYKIIEKRQSVAFWCNPISGHATLYWYQQILGQGPKLLIQFQNNGVVDDSQLPKDRFSAERLKGVDSTLKIQPAKLEDSAVYLCASSDSPGQRTEQFFGPGTRLTVL.

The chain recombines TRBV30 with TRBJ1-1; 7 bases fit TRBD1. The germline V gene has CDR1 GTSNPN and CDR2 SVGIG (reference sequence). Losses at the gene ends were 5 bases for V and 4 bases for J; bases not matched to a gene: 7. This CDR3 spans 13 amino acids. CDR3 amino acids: CAWSQGGGTEAFF. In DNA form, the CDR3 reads TGTGCCTGGTCTCAGGGGGGGGGCACTGAAGCTTTCTTT.

In DNA, the CDR3 is TGTGCCAGCAGCCCCACCGGGGCTGAAGCTTTCTTT. It specifies CASSPTGAEAFF. This rearrangement joins TRBV7-2 to TRBJ1-1; D ambiguous. Germline V gene lookup returns CDR1 SGHTA and CDR2 FQGNSA. V lost 5 bases to trimming and J lost 6 bases, with 10 bases between them. The CDR3 totals 12 residues.

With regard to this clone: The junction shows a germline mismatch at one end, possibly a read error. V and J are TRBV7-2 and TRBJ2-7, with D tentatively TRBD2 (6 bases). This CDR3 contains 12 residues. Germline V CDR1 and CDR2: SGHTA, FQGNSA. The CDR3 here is CASSLGTILRHF. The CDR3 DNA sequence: TGTGCCAGCAGCTTAGGGACTATCCTTAGACACTTC.

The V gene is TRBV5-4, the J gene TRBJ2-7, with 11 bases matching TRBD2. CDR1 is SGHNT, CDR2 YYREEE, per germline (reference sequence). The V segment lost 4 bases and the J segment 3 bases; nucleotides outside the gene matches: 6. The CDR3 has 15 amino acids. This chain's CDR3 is CASSLRTSGLYEQYF. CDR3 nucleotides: TGTGCCAGCAGCCTGAGGACTAGCGGGCTCTACGAGCAGTACTTC.

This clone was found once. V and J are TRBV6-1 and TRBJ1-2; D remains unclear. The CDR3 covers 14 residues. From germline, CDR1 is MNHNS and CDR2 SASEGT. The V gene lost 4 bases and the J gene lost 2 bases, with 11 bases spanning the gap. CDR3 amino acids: CASSVRTANYGYTF. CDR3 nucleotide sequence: TGTGCCAGCAGTGTCCGGACGGCGAACTATGGCTACACCTTC.

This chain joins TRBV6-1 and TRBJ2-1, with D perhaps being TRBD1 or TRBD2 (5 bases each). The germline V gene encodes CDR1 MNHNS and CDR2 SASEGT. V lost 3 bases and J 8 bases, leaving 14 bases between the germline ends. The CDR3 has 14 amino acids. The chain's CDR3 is CASSDEGPADEQFF. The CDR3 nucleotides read TGTGCCAGCAGTGATGAGGGACCCGCGGATGAGCAGTTCTTC.

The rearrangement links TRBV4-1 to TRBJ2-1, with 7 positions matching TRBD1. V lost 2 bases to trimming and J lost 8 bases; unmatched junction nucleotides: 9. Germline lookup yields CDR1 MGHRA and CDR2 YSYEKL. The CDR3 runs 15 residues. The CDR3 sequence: CASSQMKHTGDEQFF. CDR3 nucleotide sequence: TGCGCCAGCAGCCAAATGAAACACACAGGGGATGAGCAGTTCTTC.

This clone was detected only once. CDR3: CASRTESGRVSTDTQYF. In nucleotides, the CDR3 is TGTGCCAGCAGAACGGAGAGCGGGAGGGTCAGCACAGATACGCAGTATTTT. The chain links TRBV4-2 to TRBJ2-3; 10 bases fit TRBD2. The V gene's germline CDR1 is LGHNA and CDR2 YNFKEQ. The V gene end was trimmed by 6 bases and the J gene end by 0 bases; junction bases not matched to a gene: 9. The CDR3 contains 17 residues.

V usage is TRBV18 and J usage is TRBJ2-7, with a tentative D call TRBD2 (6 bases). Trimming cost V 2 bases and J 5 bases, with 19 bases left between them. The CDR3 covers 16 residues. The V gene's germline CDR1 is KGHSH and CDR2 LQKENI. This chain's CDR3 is CASSPTPGLDIHEQYF. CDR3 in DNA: TGTGCCAGCTCACCAACGCCGGGACTGGACATCCACGAGCAGTACTTC.

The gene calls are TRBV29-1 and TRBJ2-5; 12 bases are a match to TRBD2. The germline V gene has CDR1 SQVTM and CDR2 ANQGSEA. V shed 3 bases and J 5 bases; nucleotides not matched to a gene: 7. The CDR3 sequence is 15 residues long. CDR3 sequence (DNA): TGCAGCGTTGATGGGCTAGCGGGAGGGTGGGAGACCCAGTACTTC. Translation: CSVDGLAGGWETQYF.

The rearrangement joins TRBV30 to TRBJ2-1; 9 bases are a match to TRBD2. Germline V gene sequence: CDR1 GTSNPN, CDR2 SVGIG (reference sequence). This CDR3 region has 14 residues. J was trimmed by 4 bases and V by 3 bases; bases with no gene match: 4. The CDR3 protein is CAWSPAGGYNEQFF. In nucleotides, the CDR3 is TGTGCCTGGAGCCCAGCGGGAGGTTACAATGAGCAGTTCTTC.

CDR3 region: CASSPGPGTSGLAGEQYF. CDR3 bases: TGTGCCAGCAGCCCTGGTCCCGGGACTAGCGGCCTGGCGGGAGAGCAGTACTTC. The genes are TRBV7-2 and TRBJ2-7; 11 positions match TRBD2. Per the germline V gene, CDR1 is SGHTA and CDR2 is FQGNSA. The trim removed 5 bases at V and 7 bases at J, leaving 19 bases unmatched. CDR3 length: 18 amino acids.

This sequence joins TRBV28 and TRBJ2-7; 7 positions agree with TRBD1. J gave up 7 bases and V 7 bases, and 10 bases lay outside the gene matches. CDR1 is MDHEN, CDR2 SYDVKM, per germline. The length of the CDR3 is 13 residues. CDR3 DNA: TGTGCCAGCATGGTGGACAGGATGAGGGAGCAGTACTTC. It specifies CASMVDRMREQYF.

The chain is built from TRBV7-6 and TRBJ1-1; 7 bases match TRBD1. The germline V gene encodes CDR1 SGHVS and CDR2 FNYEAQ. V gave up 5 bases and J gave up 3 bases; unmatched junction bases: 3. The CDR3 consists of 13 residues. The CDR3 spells CASSSQGDTEAFF. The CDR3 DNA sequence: TGTGCCAGCAGCAGCCAGGGGGACACTGAAGCTTTCTTT.

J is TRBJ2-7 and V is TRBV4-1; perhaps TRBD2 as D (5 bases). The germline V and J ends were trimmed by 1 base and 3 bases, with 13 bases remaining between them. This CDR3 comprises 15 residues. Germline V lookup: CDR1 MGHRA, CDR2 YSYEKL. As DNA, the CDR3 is TGCGCCAGCAGCCAAGGTGAAAGAGGGCTCTACGAGCAGTACTTC. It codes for CASSQGERGLYEQYF.

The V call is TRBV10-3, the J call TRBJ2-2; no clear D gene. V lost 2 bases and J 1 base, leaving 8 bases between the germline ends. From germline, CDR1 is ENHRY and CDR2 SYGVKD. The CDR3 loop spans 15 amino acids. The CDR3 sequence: CAISEGLMNTGELFF. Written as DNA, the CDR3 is TGTGCCATCAGTGAGGGTCTTATGAACACCGGGGAGCTGTTTTTT.